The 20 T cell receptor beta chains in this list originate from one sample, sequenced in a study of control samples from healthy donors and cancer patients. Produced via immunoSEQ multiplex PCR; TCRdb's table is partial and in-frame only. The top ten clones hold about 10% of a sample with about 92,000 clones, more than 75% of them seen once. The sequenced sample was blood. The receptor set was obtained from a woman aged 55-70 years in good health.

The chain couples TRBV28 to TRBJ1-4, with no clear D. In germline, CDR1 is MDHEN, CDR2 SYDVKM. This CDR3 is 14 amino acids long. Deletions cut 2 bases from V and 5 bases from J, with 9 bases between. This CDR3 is CASSLNPQNEKLFF. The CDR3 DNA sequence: TGTGCCAGCAGTTTAAATCCCCAAAATGAAAAACTGTTTTTT.

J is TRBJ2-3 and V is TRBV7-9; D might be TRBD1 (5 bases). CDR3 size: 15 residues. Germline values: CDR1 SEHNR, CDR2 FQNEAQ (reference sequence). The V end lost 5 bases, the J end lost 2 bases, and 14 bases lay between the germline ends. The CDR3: CASSPIGASTDTQYF. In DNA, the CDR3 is TGTGCCAGCAGCCCTATAGGGGCGTCCACAGATACGCAGTATTTT. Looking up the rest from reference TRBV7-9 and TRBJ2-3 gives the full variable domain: DTGVSQNPRHKITKRGQNVTFRCDPISEHNRLYWYRQTLGQGPEFLTYFQNEAQLEKSRLLSDRFSAERPKGSFSTLEIQRTEQGDSAMYLCASSPIGASTDTQYFGPGTRLTVL.

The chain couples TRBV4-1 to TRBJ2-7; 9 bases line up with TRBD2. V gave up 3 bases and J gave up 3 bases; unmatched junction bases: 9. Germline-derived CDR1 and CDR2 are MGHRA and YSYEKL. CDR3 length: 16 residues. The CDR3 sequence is CASSHLSGSISYEQYF. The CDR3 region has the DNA TGCGCCAGCAGCCACCTTAGCGGGAGTATAAGCTACGAGCAGTACTTC.

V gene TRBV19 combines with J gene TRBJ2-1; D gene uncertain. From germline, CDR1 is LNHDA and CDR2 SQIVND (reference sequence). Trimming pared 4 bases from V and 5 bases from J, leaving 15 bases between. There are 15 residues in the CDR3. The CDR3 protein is CASSTGYTRNNEQFF. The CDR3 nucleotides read TGTGCCAGTAGTACCGGCTACACCAGGAACAATGAGCAGTTCTTC. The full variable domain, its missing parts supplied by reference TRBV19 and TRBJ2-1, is DGGITQSPKYLFRKEGQNVTLSCEQNLNHDAMYWYRQDPGQGLRLIYYSQIVNDFQKGDIAEGYSVSREKKESFPLTVTSAQKNPTAFYLCASSTGYTRNNEQFFGPGTRLTVL.

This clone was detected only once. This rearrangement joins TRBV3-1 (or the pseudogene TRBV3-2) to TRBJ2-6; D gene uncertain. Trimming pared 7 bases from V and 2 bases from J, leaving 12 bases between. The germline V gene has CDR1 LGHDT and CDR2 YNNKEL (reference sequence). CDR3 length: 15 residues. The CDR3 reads CASNQGSPGANVLTF. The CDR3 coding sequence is TGTGCCAGCAATCAAGGGTCCCCTGGGGCCAACGTCCTGACTTTC.

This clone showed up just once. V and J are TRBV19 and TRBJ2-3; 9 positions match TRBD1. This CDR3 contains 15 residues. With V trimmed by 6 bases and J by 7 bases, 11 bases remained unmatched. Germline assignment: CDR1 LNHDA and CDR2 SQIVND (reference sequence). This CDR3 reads CASSEGDRVQNTQYF. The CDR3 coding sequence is TGTGCCAGTAGCGAAGGGGACAGGGTTCAAAATACGCAGTATTTT. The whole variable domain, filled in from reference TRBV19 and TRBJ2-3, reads DGGITQSPKYLFRKEGQNVTLSCEQNLNHDAMYWYRQDPGQGLRLIYYSQIVNDFQKGDIAEGYSVSREKKESFPLTVTSAQKNPTAFYLCASSEGDRVQNTQYFGPGTRLTVL.

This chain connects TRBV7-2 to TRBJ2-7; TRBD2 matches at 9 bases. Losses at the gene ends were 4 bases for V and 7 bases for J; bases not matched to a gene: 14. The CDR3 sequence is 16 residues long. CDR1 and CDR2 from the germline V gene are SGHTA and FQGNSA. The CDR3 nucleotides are TGTGCCAGCAGCTCACCGGGACTAGCAACCTCCTGGGAGCAGTACTTC. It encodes CASSSPGLATSWEQYF.

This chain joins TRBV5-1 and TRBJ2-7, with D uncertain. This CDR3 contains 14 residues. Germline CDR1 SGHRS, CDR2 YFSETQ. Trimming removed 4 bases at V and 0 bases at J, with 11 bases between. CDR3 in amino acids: CASSPGGSSYEQYF. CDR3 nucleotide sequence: TGCGCCAGCAGCCCGGGCGGTAGCTCCTACGAGCAGTACTTC.

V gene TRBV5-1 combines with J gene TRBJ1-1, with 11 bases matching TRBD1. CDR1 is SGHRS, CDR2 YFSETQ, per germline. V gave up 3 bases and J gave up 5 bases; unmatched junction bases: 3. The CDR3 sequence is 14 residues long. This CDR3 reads CASSWTGGRTEAFF. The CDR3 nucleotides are TGCGCCAGCAGCTGGACAGGGGGCAGAACTGAAGCTTTCTTT.

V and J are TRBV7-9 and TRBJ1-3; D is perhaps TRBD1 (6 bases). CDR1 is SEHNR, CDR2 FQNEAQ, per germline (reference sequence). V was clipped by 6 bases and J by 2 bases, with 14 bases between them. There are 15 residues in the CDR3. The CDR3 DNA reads TGTGCCAGCAGACTAACAGGGTCCCCTGGAAACACCATATATTTT. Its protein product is CASRLTGSPGNTIYF.

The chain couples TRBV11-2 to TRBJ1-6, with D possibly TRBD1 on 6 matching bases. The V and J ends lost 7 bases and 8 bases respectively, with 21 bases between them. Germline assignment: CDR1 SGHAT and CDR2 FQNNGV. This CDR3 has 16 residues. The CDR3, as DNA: TGTGCCAGCACCGAAGGCCCGGGGGCTCGCGATTCACCCCTCCACTTT. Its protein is CASTEGPGARDSPLHF.

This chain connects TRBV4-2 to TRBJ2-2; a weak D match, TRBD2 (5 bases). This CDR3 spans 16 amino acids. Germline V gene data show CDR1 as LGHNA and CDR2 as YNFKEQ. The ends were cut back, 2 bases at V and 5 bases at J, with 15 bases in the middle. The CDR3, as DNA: TGTGCCAGCAGCCAACGGTGGGAGTGGGAGACCGGGGAGCTGTTTTTT. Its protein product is CASSQRWEWETGELFF.

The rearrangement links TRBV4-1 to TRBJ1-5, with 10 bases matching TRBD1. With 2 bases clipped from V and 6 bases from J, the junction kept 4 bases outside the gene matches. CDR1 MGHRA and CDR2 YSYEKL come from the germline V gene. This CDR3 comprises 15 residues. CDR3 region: CASSQWTGGAQPQHF. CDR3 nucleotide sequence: TGCGCCAGCAGCCAATGGACAGGGGGTGCTCAGCCCCAGCATTTT.

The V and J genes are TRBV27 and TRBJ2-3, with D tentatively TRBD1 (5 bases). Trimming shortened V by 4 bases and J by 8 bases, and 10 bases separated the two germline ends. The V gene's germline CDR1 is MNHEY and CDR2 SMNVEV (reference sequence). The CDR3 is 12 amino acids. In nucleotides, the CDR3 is TGTGCCAGCAGTTCAAGGCAGGGTACGCAGTATTTT. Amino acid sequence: CASSSRQGTQYF.

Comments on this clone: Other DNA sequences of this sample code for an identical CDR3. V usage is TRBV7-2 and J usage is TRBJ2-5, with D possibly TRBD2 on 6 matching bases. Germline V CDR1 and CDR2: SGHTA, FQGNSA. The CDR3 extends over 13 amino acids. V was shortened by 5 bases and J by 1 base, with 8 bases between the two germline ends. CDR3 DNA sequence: TGTGCCAGCAGCCGCGGGGTCCAAGAGACCCAGTACTTC. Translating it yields CASSRGVQETQYF.

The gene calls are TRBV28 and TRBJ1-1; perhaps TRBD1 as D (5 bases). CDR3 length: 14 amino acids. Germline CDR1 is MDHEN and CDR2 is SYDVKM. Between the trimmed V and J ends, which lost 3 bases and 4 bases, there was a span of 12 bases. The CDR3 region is CASSLDGTFTEAFF. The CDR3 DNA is TGTGCCAGCAGTTTGGACGGGACTTTCACTGAAGCTTTCTTT.

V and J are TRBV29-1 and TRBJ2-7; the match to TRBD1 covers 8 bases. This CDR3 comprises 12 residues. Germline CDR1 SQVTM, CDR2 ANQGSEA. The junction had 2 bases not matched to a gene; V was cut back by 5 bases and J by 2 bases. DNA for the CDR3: TGCAGCGTTTCAGGGGGCCCCTACGAGCAGTACTTC. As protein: CSVSGGPYEQYF.

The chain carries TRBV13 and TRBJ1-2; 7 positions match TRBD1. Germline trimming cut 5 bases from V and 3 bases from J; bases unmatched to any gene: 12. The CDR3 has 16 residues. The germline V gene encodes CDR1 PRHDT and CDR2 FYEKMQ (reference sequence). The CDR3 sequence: CASSPNRQTGHYGYTF. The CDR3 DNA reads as TGTGCCAGCAGCCCTAATAGGCAGACAGGGCACTATGGCTACACCTTC.

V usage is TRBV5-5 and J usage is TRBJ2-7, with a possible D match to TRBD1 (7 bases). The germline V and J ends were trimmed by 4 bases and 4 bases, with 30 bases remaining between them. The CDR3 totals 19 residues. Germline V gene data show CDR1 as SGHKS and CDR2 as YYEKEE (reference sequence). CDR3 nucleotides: TGTGCCAGCAGCAACCACTTTGGGGCTTCGTCCGCAGGGGGGTACGAGCAGTACTTC. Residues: CASSNHFGASSAGGYEQYF.

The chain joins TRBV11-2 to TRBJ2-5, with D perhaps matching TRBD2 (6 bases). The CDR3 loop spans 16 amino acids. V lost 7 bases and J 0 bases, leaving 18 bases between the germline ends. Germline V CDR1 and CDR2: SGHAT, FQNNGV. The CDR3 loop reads CASTPGSSVYQETQYF. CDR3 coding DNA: TGTGCCAGCACCCCCGGGTCTAGCGTGTACCAAGAGACCCAGTACTTC.